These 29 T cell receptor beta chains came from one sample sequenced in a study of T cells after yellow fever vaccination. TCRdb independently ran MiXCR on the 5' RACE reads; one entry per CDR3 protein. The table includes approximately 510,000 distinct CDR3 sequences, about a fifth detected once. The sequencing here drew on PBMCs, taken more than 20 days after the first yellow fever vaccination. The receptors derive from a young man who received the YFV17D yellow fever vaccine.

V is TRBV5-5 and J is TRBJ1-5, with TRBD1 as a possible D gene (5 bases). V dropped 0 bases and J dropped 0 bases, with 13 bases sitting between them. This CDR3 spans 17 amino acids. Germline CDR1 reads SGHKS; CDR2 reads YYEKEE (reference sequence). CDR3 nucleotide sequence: TGTGCCAGCAGCTTGGGAGCGGGGCAGAGTAGCAATCAGCCCCAGCATTTT. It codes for CASSLGAGQSSNQPQHF.

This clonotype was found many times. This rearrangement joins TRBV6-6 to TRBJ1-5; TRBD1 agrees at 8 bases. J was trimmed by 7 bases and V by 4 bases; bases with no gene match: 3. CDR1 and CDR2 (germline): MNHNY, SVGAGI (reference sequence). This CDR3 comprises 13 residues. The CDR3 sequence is CASSSDRAQPQHF. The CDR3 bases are TGTGCCAGCAGTTCGGACAGGGCCCAGCCCCAGCATTTT.

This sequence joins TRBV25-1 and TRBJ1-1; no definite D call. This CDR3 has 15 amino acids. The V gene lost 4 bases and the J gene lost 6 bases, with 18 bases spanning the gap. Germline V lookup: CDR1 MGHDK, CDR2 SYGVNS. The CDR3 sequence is CASSGADRPRAEAFF. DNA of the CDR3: TGTGCCAGCAGTGGGGCGGACCGCCCGAGGGCTGAAGCTTTCTTT. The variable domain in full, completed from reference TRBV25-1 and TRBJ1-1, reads EADIYQTPRYLVIGTGKKITLECSQTMGHDKMYWYQQDPGMELHLIHYSYGVNSTEKGDLSSESTVSRIRTEHFPLTLESARPSHTSQYLCASSGADRPRAEAFFGQGTRLTVV.

The CDR3 reads CSARLAVQNTGELFF. For the CDR3, the DNA is TGCAGTGCTAGACTAGCGGTCCAGAACACCGGGGAGCTGTTTTTT. J is TRBJ2-2 and V is TRBV20-1; 7 nucleotides agree with TRBD2. From germline, CDR1 is DFQATT and CDR2 SNEGSKA (reference sequence). This CDR3 is built from 15 residues. Unmatched junction bases numbered 4, after V lost 2 bases and J lost 1 base.

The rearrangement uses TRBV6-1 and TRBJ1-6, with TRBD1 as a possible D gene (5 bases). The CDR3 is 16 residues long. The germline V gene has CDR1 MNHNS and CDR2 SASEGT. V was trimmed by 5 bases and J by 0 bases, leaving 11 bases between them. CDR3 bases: TGTGCCAGCAGTCCCCAGGGTAGCTCCTATAATTCACCCCTCCACTTT. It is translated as CASSPQGSSYNSPLHF.

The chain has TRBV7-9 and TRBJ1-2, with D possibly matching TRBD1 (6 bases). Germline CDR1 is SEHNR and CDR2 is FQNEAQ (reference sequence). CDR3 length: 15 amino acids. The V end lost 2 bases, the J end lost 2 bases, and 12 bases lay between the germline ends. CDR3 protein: CASSLSGRGNYGYTF. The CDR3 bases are TGTGCCAGCAGCTTATCGGGGAGGGGGAACTATGGCTACACCTTC.

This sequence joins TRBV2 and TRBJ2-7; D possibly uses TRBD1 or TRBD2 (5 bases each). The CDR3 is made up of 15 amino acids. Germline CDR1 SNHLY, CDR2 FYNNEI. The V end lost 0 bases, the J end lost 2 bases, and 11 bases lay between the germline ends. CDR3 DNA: TGTGCCAGCAGTGAAGCCGGTCGGGGCGCCTACGAGCAGTACTTC. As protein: CASSEAGRGAYEQYF. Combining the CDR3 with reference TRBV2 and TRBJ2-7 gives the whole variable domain EPEVTQTPSHQVTQMGQEVILRCVPISNHLYFYWYRQILGQKVEFLVSFYNNEISEKSEIFDDQFSVERPDGSNFTLKIRSTKLEDSAMYFCASSEAGRGAYEQYFGPGTRLTVT.

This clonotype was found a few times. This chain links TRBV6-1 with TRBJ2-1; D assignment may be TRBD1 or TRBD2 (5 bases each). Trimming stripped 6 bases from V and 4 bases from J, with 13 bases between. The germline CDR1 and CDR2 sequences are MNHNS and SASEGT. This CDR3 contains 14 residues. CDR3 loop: CASRRRDRYNEQFF. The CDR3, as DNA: TGTGCCAGCAGACGCCGGGACCGATACAATGAGCAGTTCTTC.

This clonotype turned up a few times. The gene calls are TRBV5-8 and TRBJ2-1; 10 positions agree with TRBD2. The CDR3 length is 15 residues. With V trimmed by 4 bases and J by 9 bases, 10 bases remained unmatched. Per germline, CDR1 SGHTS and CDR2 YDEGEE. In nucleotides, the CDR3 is TGTGCCAGCAGCAGTACTAGCGGGGCTTGGTCTGAGCAGTTCTTC. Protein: CASSSTSGAWSEQFF.

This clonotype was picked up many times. The chain's CDR3 is CASSLFWTASYNEQFF. The DNA of the CDR3 is TGTGCCAGCAGCTTATTCTGGACAGCATCCTACAATGAGCAGTTCTTC. The chain links TRBV11-2 to TRBJ2-1, with D tentatively TRBD1 (6 bases). Trimming took off 2 bases at V and 1 base at J, with 12 bases between the two ends. The V gene's germline CDR1 is SGHAT and CDR2 FQNNGV. The CDR3 length is 16 residues.

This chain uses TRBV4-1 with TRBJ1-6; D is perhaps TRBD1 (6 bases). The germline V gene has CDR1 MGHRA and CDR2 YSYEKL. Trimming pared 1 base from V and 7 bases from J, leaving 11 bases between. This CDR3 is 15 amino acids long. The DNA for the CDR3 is TGCGCCAGCAGCCAAGCGTACAGGGACAATTCACCCCTCCACTTT. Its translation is CASSQAYRDNSPLHF.

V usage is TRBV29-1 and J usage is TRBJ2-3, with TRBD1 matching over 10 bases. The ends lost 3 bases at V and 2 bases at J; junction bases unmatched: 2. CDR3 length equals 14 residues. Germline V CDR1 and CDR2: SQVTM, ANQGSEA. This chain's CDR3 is CSVEGQGHTDTQYF. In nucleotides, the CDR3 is TGCAGCGTTGAGGGACAGGGGCACACAGATACGCAGTATTTT.

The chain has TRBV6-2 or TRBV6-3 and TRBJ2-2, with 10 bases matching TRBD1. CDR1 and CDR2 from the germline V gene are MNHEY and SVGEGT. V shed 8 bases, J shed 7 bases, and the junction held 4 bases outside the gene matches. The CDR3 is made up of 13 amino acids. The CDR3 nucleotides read TGTGCCAGCCGAGGACAGGGGGTCGGGGAGCTGTTTTTT. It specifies CASRGQGVGELFF.

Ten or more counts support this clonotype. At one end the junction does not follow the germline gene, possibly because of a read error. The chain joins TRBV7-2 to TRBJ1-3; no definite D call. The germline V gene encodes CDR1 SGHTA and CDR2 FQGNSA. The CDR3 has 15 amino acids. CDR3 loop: CASSPDGNSGSTIYF. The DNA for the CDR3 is TGTGCCAGCAGCCCGGACGGGAACTCGGGAAGCACCATATATTTT.

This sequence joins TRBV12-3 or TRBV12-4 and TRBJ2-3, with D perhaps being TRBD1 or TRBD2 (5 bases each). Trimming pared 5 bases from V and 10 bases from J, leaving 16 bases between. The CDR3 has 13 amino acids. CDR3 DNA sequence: TGTGCCAGCAGTGGGACCGATGCCGATTCGCAGTATTTT. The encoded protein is CASSGTDADSQYF.

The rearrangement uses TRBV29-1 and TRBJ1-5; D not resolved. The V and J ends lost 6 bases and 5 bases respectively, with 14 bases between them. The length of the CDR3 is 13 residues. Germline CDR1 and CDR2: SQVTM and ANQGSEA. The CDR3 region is CSVRLGSDQPQHF. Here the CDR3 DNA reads TGCAGCGTCAGGTTGGGGAGCGATCAGCCCCAGCATTTT.

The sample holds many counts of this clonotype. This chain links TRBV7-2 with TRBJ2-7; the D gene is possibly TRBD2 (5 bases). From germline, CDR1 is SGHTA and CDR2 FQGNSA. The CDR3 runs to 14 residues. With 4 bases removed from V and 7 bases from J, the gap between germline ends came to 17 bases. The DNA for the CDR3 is TGTGCCAGCAGCTCCTACCCTATAGCGCGGGAGCAGTACTTC. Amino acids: CASSSYPIAREQYF.

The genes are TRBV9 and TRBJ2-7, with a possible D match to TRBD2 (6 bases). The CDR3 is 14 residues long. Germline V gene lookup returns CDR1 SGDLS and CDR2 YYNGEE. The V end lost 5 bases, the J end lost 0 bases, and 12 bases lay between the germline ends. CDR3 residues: CASSPSGSSYEQYV. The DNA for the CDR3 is TGTGCCAGCAGTCCTTCCGGGAGCTCCTACGAGCAGTACGTC.

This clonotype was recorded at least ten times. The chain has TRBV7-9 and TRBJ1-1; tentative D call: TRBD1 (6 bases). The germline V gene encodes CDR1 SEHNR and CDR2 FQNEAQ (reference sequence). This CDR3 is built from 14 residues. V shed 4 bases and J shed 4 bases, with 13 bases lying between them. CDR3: CASSSEGGGTEAFF. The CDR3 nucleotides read TGTGCCAGCAGCTCCGAGGGGGGGGGCACTGAAGCTTTCTTT. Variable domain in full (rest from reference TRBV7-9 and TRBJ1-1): DTGVSQNPRHKITKRGQNVTFRCDPISEHNRLYWYRQTLGQGPEFLTYFQNEAQLEKSRLLSDRFSAERPKGSFSTLEIQRTEQGDSAMYLCASSSEGGGTEAFFGQGTRLTVV.

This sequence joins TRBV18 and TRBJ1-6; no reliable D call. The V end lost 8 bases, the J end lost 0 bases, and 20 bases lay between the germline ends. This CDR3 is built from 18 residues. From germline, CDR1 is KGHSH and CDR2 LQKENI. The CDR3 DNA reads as TGTGCCAGCCAGGAGATCGACCTGTTCGGCTCCTATAATTCACCCCTCCACTTT. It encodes CASQEIDLFGSYNSPLHF.

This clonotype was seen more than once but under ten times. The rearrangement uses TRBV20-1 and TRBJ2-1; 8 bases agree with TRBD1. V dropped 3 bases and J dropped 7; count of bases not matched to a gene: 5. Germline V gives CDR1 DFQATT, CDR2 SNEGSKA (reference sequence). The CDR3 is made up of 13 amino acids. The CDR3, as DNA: TGCAGTGCTAGGCGGGACAGGAGGAATGAGCAGTTCTTC. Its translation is CSARRDRRNEQFF.

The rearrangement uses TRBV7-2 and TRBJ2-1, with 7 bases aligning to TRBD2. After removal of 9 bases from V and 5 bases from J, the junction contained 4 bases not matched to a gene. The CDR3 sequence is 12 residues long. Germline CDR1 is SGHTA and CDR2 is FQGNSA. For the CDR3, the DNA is TGTGCCAGTCGGGGGGATAACAATGAGCAGTTCTTC. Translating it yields CASRGDNNEQFF.

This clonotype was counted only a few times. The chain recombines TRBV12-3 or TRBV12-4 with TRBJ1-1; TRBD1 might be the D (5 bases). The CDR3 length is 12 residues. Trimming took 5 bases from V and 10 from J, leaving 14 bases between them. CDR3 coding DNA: TGTGCCAGCAGTCCCCCAGGGATCTCAGCTTTCTTT. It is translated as CASSPPGISAFF.

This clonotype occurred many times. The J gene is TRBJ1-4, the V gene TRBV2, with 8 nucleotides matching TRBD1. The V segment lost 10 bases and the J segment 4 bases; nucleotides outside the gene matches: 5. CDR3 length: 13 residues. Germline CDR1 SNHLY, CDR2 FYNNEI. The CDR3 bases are TGTGCCACAGGGACAGGATTTAATGAAAAACTGTTTTTT. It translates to CATGTGFNEKLFF. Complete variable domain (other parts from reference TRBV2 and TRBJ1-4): EPEVTQTPSHQVTQMGQEVILRCVPISNHLYFYWYRQILGQKVEFLVSFYNNEISEKSEIFDDQFSVERPDGSNFTLKIRSTKLEDSAMYFCATGTGFNEKLFFGSGTQLSVL.

The CDR3 sequence: CSVELQGSAEAFF. In DNA form, the CDR3 reads TGCAGCGTTGAACTACAGGGGTCCGCTGAAGCTTTCTTT. The genes are TRBV29-1 and TRBJ1-1; 7 bases map to TRBD1. Germline V gene lookup returns CDR1 SQVTM and CDR2 ANQGSEA. With V trimmed by 2 bases and J by 6 bases, 6 bases remained unmatched. This CDR3 region has 13 residues. The full variable domain, completed using reference TRBV29-1 and TRBJ1-1, is SAVISQKPSRDICQRGTSLTIQCQVDSQVTMMFWYRQQPGQSLTLIATANQGSEATYESGFVIDKFPISRPNLTFSTLTVSNMSPEDSSIYLCSVELQGSAEAFFGQGTRLTVV.

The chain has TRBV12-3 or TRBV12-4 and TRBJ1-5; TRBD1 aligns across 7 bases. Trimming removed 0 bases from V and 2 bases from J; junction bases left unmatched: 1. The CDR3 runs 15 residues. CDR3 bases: TGTGCCAGCAGTTTAGCAACAGGGGGCAATCAGCCCCAGCATTTT. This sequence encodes CASSLATGGNQPQHF.

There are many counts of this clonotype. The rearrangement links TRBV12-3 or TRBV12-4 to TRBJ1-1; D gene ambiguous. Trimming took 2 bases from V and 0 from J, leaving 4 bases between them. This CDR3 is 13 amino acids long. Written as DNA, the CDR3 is TGTGCCAGCAGTTTACAGGTGAACACTGAAGCTTTCTTT. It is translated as CASSLQVNTEAFF.

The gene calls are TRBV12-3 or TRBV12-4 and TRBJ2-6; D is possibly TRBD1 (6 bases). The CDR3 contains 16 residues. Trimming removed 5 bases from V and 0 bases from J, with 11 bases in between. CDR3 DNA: TGTGCCAGCAGTAGTACAGGGACCTCTGGGGCCAACGTCCTGACTTTC. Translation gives CASSSTGTSGANVLTF.

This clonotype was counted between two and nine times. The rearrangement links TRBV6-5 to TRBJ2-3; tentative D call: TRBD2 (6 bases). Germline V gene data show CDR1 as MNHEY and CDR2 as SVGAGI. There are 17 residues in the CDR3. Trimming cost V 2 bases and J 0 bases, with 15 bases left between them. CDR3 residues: CASSYRPGGPSTDTQYF. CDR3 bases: TGTGCCAGCAGTTACCGCCCCGGGGGACCTAGCACAGATACGCAGTATTTT.